This TCR beta chain was found in a study of T cell responses to AZD1222 COVID-19 vaccine. Assay used: immunoSEQ multiplex PCR; TCRdb lists only in-frame clones, some missing. The sample includes more than 95,000 clones, approximately 88% seen only once; the top ten take over 6.5%. Looked up from germline, CDR1 is DFQATT and CDR2 is SNEGSKA (reference sequence). Trimming left V 2 bases short and J 8 bases short, with 4 bases between. The CDR3 is 11 residues long. The sample here was peripheral blood, taken on day 0 of AZD1222 vaccination. V gene TRBV20-1 combines with J gene TRBJ1-6; D remains unclear. This receptor was identified in an adult in good health. The CDR3 protein is CSARPDSPLHF. The CDR3 DNA is TGCAGTGCTAGACCTGATTCACCCCTCCACTTT.